This T cell receptor (beta chain) was recovered during a study of Graves' ophthalmopathy and Graves' hyperthyroidism. This clonotype has ten or more counts. CDR3 length equals 15 residues. Germline assignment: CDR1 LGHNA and CDR2 YNFKEQ. Trimming took off 2 bases at V and 3 bases at J, with 10 bases between the two ends. The sequenced template was RNA, covering the TCR beta CDR3 region. First-round RT-PCR relied on HTBI primers, and a second-round multiplex PCR came next. Each CDR3 protein gets one entry after TCRdb re-called the multiplex PCR reads with MiXCR. The sample contains 600,000 to 700,000 distinct CDR3 sequences, about two fifths of which appear only once. Clinicians made diagnoses from clinical symptoms, serum thyroxine, TRAb, thyroid ultrasound and orbital computed tomography.

The chain carries TRBV4-2 and TRBJ1-4, with a weak D call TRBD1 (5 bases). Sequencing used peripheral blood. This TCR came from an adult man with Graves' ophthalmopathy. CDR3 DNA: TGTGCCAGCAGCCAAAGTCGGGGGTCTAATGAAAAACTGTTTTTT. Protein sequence: CASSQSRGSNEKLFF.